Below, one T cell receptor (beta chain) is given with its context. The clone's antigen remains unknown. Per-base quality was not reported, and no clone a single base away is much larger than it. The data were obtained in a study of robustness of blood B and T cell sequencing (dated by TCRdb to 2016 to 2018). General notes on the study: The study aimed to determine how much peripheral blood is needed to reliably characterize an individual's TCRbeta and IgG repertoires. TCRbeta and IgG repertoires were quantified in each of the 10 or so independently drawn blood samples. For technical replicates, two replicate TCRbeta cDNA libraries were prepared from one shared RNA pool that came from a single 10 ml draw. Findings and caveats that apply to the study as a whole: Coverage of the top 10,000 TCRbeta clonotypes approached saturation when 3 or 4 tubes (about 30-45 ml blood) were combined. Every single 10 ml sample contained the 1,000 most abundant TCRbeta clonotypes from the pooled draws. EDTA tubes required immediate fractionation, limiting use in multi-site collections. TCRbeta rarefaction curves did not fully plateau, suggesting under-sequencing or many low-abundance clonotypes. When technical replicate libraries were compared, roughly 95% of the top 10,000 TCRbeta clonotypes in one library also turned up in the other. Evidence of cross-contamination, likely caused by batch processing, was seen in one pair of TCRbeta libraries, and the UMI-sequence pairs shared between the two libraries were removed. No improvement in the overlap of rare TCRbeta clonotypes was observed when tubes were pooled, implying that much larger blood volumes would be needed for rare TCRbeta clonotypes to be captured.

mRNA, which captures expressed receptors, was used instead of genomic DNA for quantification of TCRbeta repertoires. Buffy coat leukocytes were collected into Trizol, and RNA was extracted with the Direct-zol RNA MiniPrep Plus kit without cell sorting. EDTA blood tubes were spun right away at 4 degrees C to separate plasma, buffy coat and red blood cells. The library relied on PCR. Instrument on record: Illumina MiSeq. cDNA was made using SMARTScribe reverse transcriptase and a 5' template-switch oligo that added a universal priming site. A 12-nucleotide random unique molecular identifier (UMI) was carried by the template-switch oligo, and each cDNA molecule was tagged with this UMI. During reverse transcription, TCRbeta transcripts were targeted by chain-specific reverse primers. Leftover template-switch adapters were removed by uracil DNA glycosylase treatment, and cDNA was purified using a Qiagen MinElute kit. The first PCR ran for 20 to 25 cycles with KAPA HiFi HotStart ReadyMix and step-out primers, divided among four 50 microliter reactions. Before any further amplification, the products of the first-round PCR were gel-purified. Illumina Nextera adapters were attached in a second PCR of approximately 8 cycles, and the libraries were then purified and pooled. The UMI barcode for each TCRbeta molecule was captured by a 50-nucleotide 5' read. The authors' analysis ran thus. The MIGEC toolkit was used to group reads by UMI into consensus reads. Final reads were produced by merging forward and reverse consensus reads with PEAR. A custom decontamination script removed identical UMI-sequence pairs shared across libraries, treating them as cross-sample contamination. MIGMAP, a wrapper around IgBLAST, was used for V(D)J assignment and CDR3 extraction. TCR clonotypes were defined by identical V gene, J gene and CDR3 amino acid sequence; CDR1 and CDR2 were not sequenced. The raw public data were reprocessed by TCRdb itself: fastp quality trimming at Q25, MiXCR clonotype calling, in-frame beta chains only. Identical CDR3 protein sequences are pooled into one entry, listed with their most common genes and DNA. What appears here as the V and J calls and clone size reflects TCRdb's work, not the paper's. The sample includes more than 3,500 distinct CDR3 sequences, with 45% to 60% observed a single time. Of the sample, less than 30% is held by the ten largest clones.

Sequenced input: peripheral blood. The origin of this receptor is a human donor in good health.

The DNA reads as follows: TGTGCCATCAGTGAAGGGGGGATCCAGTTCTTC. Its translation is CAISEGGIQFF. Here the chain combines TRBV10-3 and TRBJ2-1; the D gene is perhaps TRBD1 or TRBD2, each of them matching over 6 bases. According to the germline V gene, CDR1 reads ENHRY and CDR2 reads SYGVKD. V is shortened by 3 bases, J by 13 bases, and the region joining them spans 10 bases. Including cysteine and phenylalanine, the CDR3 has 11 amino acids. Kept here is only the CDR3 DNA, which spans 33 bases and is read in frame from base 1.